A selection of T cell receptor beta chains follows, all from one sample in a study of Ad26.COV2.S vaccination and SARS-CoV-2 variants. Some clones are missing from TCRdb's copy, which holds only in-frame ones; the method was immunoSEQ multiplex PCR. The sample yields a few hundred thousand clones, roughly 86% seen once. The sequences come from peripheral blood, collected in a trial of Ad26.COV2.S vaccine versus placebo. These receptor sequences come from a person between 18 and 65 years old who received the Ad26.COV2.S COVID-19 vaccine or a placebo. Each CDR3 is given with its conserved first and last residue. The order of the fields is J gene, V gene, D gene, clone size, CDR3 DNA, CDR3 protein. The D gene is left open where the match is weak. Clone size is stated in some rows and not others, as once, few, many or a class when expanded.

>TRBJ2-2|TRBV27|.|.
TGTGCCAGCCTAGGGGGCACCGGGGAGCTGTTTTTT
CASLGGTGELFF
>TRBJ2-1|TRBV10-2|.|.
TGCGCCAGCAGCGGAAGCTCCTACAATGAGCAGTTCTTC
CASSGSSYNEQFF
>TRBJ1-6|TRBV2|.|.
TGTGCCAGCAGTGAACTTGGGACCTCCTATAATTCACCCCTCCACTTT
CASSELGTSYNSPLHF
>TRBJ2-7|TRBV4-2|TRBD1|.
TGTGCCAGCAGCCAAGTTGCAGGGCGGACAGGGGGCGAGCAGTACTTC
CASSQVAGRTGGEQYF
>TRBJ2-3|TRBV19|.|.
TGTGCCACCCAAAAAGAAGGCACAGATACGCAGTATTTT
CATQKEGTDTQYF
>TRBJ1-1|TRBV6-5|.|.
TGTGCCAGCAGCGCAGGGAGGGCAAACACTGAAGCTTTCTTT
CASSAGRANTEAFF
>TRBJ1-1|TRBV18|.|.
TGTGCCAGCTCACCACCGGCGGGGGGGAACACTGAAGCTTTCTTT
CASSPPAGGNTEAFF
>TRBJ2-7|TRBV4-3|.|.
TGCGCCAGCAGTCCCAGTTATAACAACTACGAGCAGTACTTC
CASSPSYNNYEQYF
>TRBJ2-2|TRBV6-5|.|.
TGTGCCAGCAAGCTTAGGGCAGGGGACACCGGGGAGCTGTTTTTT
CASKLRAGDTGELFF
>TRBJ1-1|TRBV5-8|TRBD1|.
TGTGCCAGCAGCCGTTACCTGACAGGGACTGAAGCTTTCTTT
CASSRYLTGTEAFF
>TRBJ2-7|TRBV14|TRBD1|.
TGTGCCAGCAGCCTAGGGACAGGGGGAGCCTACGAGCAGTACTTC
CASSLGTGGAYEQYF
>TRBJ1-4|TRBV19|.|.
TGTGCCAGTAGATCCGGACAGCTTAATGAAAAACTGTTTTTT
CASRSGQLNEKLFF
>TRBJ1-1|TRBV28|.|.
TGTGCCAGCAGTACAACGGGCAGGGGGAACACTGAAGCTTTCTTT
CASSTTGRGNTEAFF
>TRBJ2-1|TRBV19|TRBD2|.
TGTGCCAGTAGTACTAGACTAGCGGGGGGGCTGGTGGATGAGCAGTTCTTC
CASSTRLAGGLVDEQFF
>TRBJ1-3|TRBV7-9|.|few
TGTGCCAGCAGCCCGGGATCCGGAAACACCATATATTTT
CASSPGSGNTIYF
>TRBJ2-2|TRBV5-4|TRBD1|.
TGTGCCAGCAAACAGGGGGAGAACACCGGGGAGCTGTTTTTT
CASKQGENTGELFF
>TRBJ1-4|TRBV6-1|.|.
TGTGCCAGCAGTGAGCAGGGGAAAGAAAAACTGTTTTTT
CASSEQGKEKLFF
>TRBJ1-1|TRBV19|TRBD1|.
TGTGCCAGTAGTATAGCACAGGGGGCTGGCACTGAAGCTTTCTTT
CASSIAQGAGTEAFF
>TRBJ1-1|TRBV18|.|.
TGTGCCAGCTCACCACCGGGATTGGACACTGAAGCTTTCTTT
CASSPPGLDTEAFF
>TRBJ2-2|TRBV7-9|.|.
TGTGCCAGCAGCCGGCGGGGAGGTAACACCGGGGAGCTGTTTTTT
CASSRRGGNTGELFF
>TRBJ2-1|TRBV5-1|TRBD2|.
TGCGCCAGCAGCTTGGGACTAGCGGGAGGTGTATCGGAGCAGTTCTTC
CASSLGLAGGVSEQFF
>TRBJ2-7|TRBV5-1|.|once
TGCGCCAGCAGCTTGGGAGGGGGTATGTACGAGCAGTACTTC
CASSLGGGMYEQYF
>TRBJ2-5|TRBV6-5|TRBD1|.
TGTGCCAGCAGTCCTAAGGACAGGCAAGAGACCCAGTACTTC
CASSPKDRQETQYF
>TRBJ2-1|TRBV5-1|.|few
TGCGCCAGCAGCTTGGACCGTACAGCGGTTCGCTCCTACAATGAGCAGTTCTTC
CASSLDRTAVRSYNEQFF
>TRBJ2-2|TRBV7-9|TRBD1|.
TGTGCCAGCAGCATACTGACAGGGGGCAAGAACACCGGGGAGCTGTTTTTT
CASSILTGGKNTGELFF
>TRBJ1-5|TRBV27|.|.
TGTGCCAGCAGTTTCCGGCAAGGAGTCCAGCCCCAGCATTTT
CASSFRQGVQPQHF
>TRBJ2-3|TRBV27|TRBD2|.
TGTGCCAGCAGTCCCGTTCTCCAGCGGGAGGGCCAGAATACGCAGTATTTT
CASSPVLQREGQNTQYF
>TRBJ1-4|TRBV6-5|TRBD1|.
TGTGCCAGCAGGGATGACAGGGTGTATGAAAAACTGTTTTTT
CASRDDRVYEKLFF
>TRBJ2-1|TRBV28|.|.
TGTGCCAGCAGGAGTCCAAAGGGGAATGAGCAGTTCTTC
CASRSPKGNEQFF
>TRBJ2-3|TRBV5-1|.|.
TGCGCCAGCAGCTTGTCTCAGGGGAACACAGATACGCAGTATTTT
CASSLSQGNTDTQYF
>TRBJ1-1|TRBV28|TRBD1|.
TGTGCCAGCAGTTTAGGGACAGGGGGTACTGAAGCTTTCTTT
CASSLGTGGTEAFF
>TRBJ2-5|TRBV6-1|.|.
TGTGCCAGCAGTGAAGTGGGCCGGGGAGAGACCCAGTACTTC
CASSEVGRGETQYF
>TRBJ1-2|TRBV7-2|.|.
TGTGCCAGCAACCCCAGGGGTGGGCAGGCCCAGGGGTATGGCTACACCTTC
CASNPRGGQAQGYGYTF
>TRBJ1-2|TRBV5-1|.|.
TGCGCCAGCAGCTTGGCCACGGCTCCCTCCTATGGCTACACCTTC
CASSLATAPSYGYTF
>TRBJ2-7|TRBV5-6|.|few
TGTGCCAGCAGCTTTGGTTTCTTACCCTCCTACGAGCAGTACTTC
CASSFGFLPSYEQYF
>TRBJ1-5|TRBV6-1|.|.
TGTGCCAGCAGTGACGGGACGGATCATCAGCCCCAGCATTTT
CASSDGTDHQPQHF
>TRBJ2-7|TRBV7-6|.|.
TGTGCCAGCAGCCCTGGCCCCGTCTACGAGCAGTACTTC
CASSPGPVYEQYF
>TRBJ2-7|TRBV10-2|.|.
TGCGCCAGTCGATTCGGCGAGCAGTACTTC
CASRFGEQYF
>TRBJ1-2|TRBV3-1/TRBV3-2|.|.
TGTGCCAGCAGACAGGGAGGTGCCTATGGCTACACCTTC
CASRQGGAYGYTF
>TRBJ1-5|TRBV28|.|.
TGTGCCAGCAGCCCCTTCAGTTTAGGAAACAATCAGCCCCAGCATTTT
CASSPFSLGNNQPQHF
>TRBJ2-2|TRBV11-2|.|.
TGTGCCAGCAGCTTAGGACAGTACACCGGGGAGCTGTTTTTT
CASSLGQYTGELFF
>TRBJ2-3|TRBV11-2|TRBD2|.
TGTGCCAGCAGCACAGCGGGGGGGACAGATACGCAGTATTTT
CASSTAGGTDTQYF
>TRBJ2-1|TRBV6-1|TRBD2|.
TGTGCCAGCAGTGAAGGGGGCACTAGCGGATCCTCCTACAATGAGCAGTTCTTC
CASSEGGTSGSSYNEQFF
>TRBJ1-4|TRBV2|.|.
TGTGCCAGCAGTGAGGGGCAGGGGTCGGATGAAAAACTGTTTTTT
CASSEGQGSDEKLFF
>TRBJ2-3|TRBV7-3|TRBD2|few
TGTGCCAGCAGCCTCGTAGCGGGGGGTACAGATACGCAGTATTTT
CASSLVAGGTDTQYF